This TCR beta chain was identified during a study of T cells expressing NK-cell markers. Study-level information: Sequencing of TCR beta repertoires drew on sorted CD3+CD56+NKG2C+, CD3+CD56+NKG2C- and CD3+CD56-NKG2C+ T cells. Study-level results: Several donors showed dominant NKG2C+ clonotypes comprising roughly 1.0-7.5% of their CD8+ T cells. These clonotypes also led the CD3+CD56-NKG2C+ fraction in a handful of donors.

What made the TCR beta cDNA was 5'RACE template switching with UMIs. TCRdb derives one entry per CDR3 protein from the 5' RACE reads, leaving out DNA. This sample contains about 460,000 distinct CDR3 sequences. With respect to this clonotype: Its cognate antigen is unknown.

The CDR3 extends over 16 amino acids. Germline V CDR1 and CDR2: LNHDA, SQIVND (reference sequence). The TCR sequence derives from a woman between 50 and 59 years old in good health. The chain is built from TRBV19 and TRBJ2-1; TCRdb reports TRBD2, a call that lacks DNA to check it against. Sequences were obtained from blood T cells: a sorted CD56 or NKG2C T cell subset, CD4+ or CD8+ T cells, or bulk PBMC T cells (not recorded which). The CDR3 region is CASKGGSGNIGGEQFF.